This is a list of T cell receptor beta chains from one sample in a study of pediatric ulcerative colitis. Data came from immunoSEQ multiplex PCR; TCRdb stores just in-frame clones and leaves some out. The sample holds about 16,000 clones; roughly 70% are singletons and the top ten take around 6.6%. Sample: gut tissue. These receptor sequences come from a boy aged 10-17 years with moderate ulcerative colitis. The CDR3 runs from the conserved cysteine through the conserved F or W. The D gene is left open where the match is weak. Size values are once, few and many counts, or a class for expanded clones, and some rows have none.

length	V	J	D	size	CDR3	DNA
14	TRBV25-1	TRBJ2-4	-	-	CASTQGTAKNIQYF	TGTGCCAGCACCCAGGGGACAGCCAAAAACATTCAGTACTTC
15	TRBV5-1	TRBJ2-5	-	-	CASSLYSGQEETQYF	TGCGCCAGCAGCTTATACTCGGGACAAGAAGAGACCCAGTACTTC
13	TRBV5-1	TRBJ2-7	-	-	CASSSDGSYEQYF	TGCGCCAGCAGTTCCGACGGCTCCTACGAGCAGTACTTC
16	TRBV6-5	TRBJ1-3	-	-	CASSYEGRLSGNTIYF	TGTGCCAGCAGTTACGAGGGCCGCTTATCTGGAAACACCATATATTTT
14	TRBV2	TRBJ2-5	TRBD2	-	CASSEVAGGETQYF	TGTGCCAGCAGTGAAGTAGCGGGAGGAGAGACCCAGTACTTC
14	TRBV5-4	TRBJ1-2	-	-	CASSPGGQNYGYTF	TGTGCCAGCAGCCCGGGCGGACAGAACTATGGCTACACCTTC
11	TRBV5-8	TRBJ1-2	-	few	CASSFGSGYTF	TGTGCCAGCAGCTTCGGATCTGGCTACACCTTC
13	TRBV2	TRBJ1-2	TRBD1	-	CASRGYTGVGYTF	TGTGCCAGCAGGGGCTACACAGGGGTAGGCTACACCTTC
14	TRBV10-3	TRBJ1-2	-	-	CAISDGGIDYGYTF	TGTGCCATCAGTGATGGGGGAATAGACTATGGCTACACCTTC
22	TRBV19	TRBJ2-7	TRBD2	-	CASSMRLEGRLAGLTLSYEQYF	TGTGCCAGTAGTATGAGGCTAGAGGGGAGACTAGCGGGACTCACCCTCTCCTACGAGCAGTACTTC
13	TRBV19	TRBJ2-7	-	-	CASTKGYGYEQYF	TGTGCCAGTACGAAGGGCTATGGCTACGAGCAGTACTTC
15	TRBV19	TRBJ1-1	-	-	CASKTDRGIGTEAFF	TGTGCCAGTAAAACCGATAGGGGAATAGGTACTGAAGCTTTCTTT
15	TRBV19	TRBJ1-5	-	-	CASIPQPNSNQPQHF	TGTGCCAGTATCCCCCAGCCAAATAGCAATCAGCCCCAGCATTTT
12	TRBV11-2	TRBJ2-7	-	-	CASASDHYEQYF	TGTGCCAGCGCCTCGGACCACTACGAGCAGTACTTC
16	TRBV9	TRBJ1-4	-	-	CASSVAGGATNEKLFF	TGTGCCAGCAGCGTAGCTGGAGGCGCAACTAATGAAAAACTGTTTTTT
14	TRBV5-1	TRBJ1-1	-	medium-sized	CASSLEVDSSEAFF	TGCGCCAGCAGCTTGGAGGTGGATTCGTCTGAAGCTTTCTTT
14	TRBV25-1	TRBJ2-5	TRBD2	-	CASSFPGEGETQYF	TGTGCCAGCAGTTTTCCGGGGGAGGGAGAGACCCAGTACTTC
14	TRBV7-2	TRBJ1-2	-	-	CASSEGPANYGYTF	TGTGCCAGCAGCGAAGGGCCAGCTAACTATGGCTACACCTTC
15	TRBV19	TRBJ1-1	-	-	CASSLGNRVHTEAFF	TGTGCCAGTAGCCTAGGAAACAGGGTACACACTGAAGCTTTCTTT
16	TRBV11-1	TRBJ1-1	-	-	CASSDRYGARNTEAFF	TGTGCCAGCAGCGACAGGTATGGGGCGAGGAACACTGAAGCTTTCTTT
16	TRBV5-4	TRBJ2-1	-	-	CASTEGVDGSYNEQFF	TGTGCCAGCACGGAGGGAGTAGACGGCTCCTACAATGAGCAGTTCTTC
10	TRBV7-9	TRBJ1-1	-	-	CAPPGGEAFF	TGTGCCCCTCCGGGGGGTGAAGCTTTCTTT
15	TRBV15	TRBJ1-1	TRBD1	-	CATSRRDSRNTEAFF	TGTGCCACCAGCAGAAGGGACAGCCGAAACACTGAAGCTTTCTTT
14	TRBV10-3	TRBJ2-5	-	-	CAIRGGREKETQYF	TGTGCCATCAGAGGAGGACGGGAAAAAGAGACCCAGTACTTC
14	TRBV7-3	TRBJ1-2	-	-	CASSLAGQNYGYTF	TGTGCCAGCAGCTTAGCGGGACAAAACTATGGCTACACCTTC
15	TRBV28	TRBJ1-5	TRBD1	-	CASLLGTASNQPQHF	TGTGCCAGTTTGTTAGGGACAGCGAGCAATCAGCCCCAGCATTTT
16	TRBV7-6	TRBJ2-1	TRBD2	-	CASSLDPSGGSAEQFF	TGTGCCAGCAGCTTAGATCCTAGCGGGGGGTCCGCTGAGCAGTTCTTC
13	TRBV2	TRBJ2-7	-	few	CASRYTGSYEQYF	TGTGCCAGCAGGTACACAGGGTCTTACGAGCAGTACTTC
15	TRBV7-2	TRBJ2-6	-	-	CASSTGYSGANVLTF	TGTGCCAGCAGCACCGGGTACTCTGGGGCCAACGTCCTGACTTTC
12	TRBV11-2	TRBJ1-2	-	-	CASSPGDYGYTF	TGTGCCAGCAGCCCAGGCGACTATGGCTACACCTTC
14	TRBV7-2	TRBJ2-7	-	-	CASSLGGRAYEQYF	TGTGCCAGCAGCTTAGGGGGCAGGGCCTACGAGCAGTACTTC
12	TRBV15	TRBJ1-4	-	-	CATSSGNREVFF	TGTGCCACCAGCAGCGGAAACAGGGAGGTATTTTTT
15	TRBV9	TRBJ1-6	-	-	CASSVDPGPNSPLHF	TGTGCCAGCAGCGTAGACCCAGGGCCGAATTCACCCCTCCACTTT
14	TRBV2	TRBJ2-2	-	once	CASRQILNTGELFF	TGTGCCAGCAGGCAGATACTTAACACCGGGGAGCTGTTTTTT
13	TRBV5-1	TRBJ1-6	-	-	CASSLSDNSPLHF	TGCGCCAGCAGCTTGAGTGATAATTCACCCCTCCACTTT
13	TRBV5-4	TRBJ1-6	-	-	CASSLEVDSPPHF	TGTGCCAGCAGCTTGGAGGTTGATTCACCCCCCCACTTT
13	TRBV6-6	TRBJ1-2	-	-	CASSYSDNYGYTF	TGTGCCAGCAGTTACTCGGACAACTATGGCTACACCTTC
12	TRBV7-9	TRBJ2-2	-	few	CASSPGGGELFF	TGTGCCAGCAGCCCTGGTGGCGGGGAGCTGTTTTTT
15	TRBV7-9	TRBJ1-1	-	-	CASSFPGRTNTEAFF	TGTGCCAGCAGCTTTCCGGGACGGACGAACACTGAAGCTTTCTTT
14	TRBV5-1	TRBJ2-3	-	few	CASSYGNYRDTQYF	TGCGCCAGCAGCTATGGTAACTACAGAGATACGCAGTATTTT
15	TRBV4-2	TRBJ1-6	-	-	CASSQDWRANSPLHF	TGTGCCAGCAGCCAAGATTGGCGGGCTAATTCACCCCTCCACTTT
15	TRBV18	TRBJ2-4	-	-	CASSPPALAKNIQYF	TGTGCCAGCTCACCACCGGCGCTAGCCAAAAACATTCAGTACTTC
14	TRBV11-2	TRBJ1-4	-	-	CASSFTTRSEKLFF	TGTGCCAGCAGCTTCACGACGAGGAGTGAAAAACTGTTTTTT
14	TRBV9	TRBJ2-3	-	-	CASSQPGLGDTQYF	TGTGCCAGCAGCCAACCTGGACTGGGAGATACGCAGTATTTT
18	TRBV2	TRBJ2-2	TRBD2	large	CASSGGLAGLPYTGELFF	TGTGCCAGCAGCGGGGGACTAGCGGGACTACCCTACACCGGGGAGCTGTTTTTT
10	TRBV7-9	TRBJ1-2	-	-	CASSSPGYTF	TGTGCCAGCAGCTCGCCCGGCTACACCTTC
14	TRBV7-2	TRBJ1-1	-	-	CASSHSQGRAEAFF	TGTGCCAGCAGCCACAGTCAGGGCCGGGCTGAAGCTTTCTTT
10	TRBV7-9	TRBJ1-4	-	-	CASRGVSLFF	TGTGCCAGCAGGGGGGTGTCACTGTTTTTT